This TCR beta chain derives from a study of cytomegalovirus exposure and HLA in healthy donors (dated by TCRdb to the late 2010s). With regard to the full study: In an earlier analysis of fewer than 750 of the donors, roughly 300 Gb of sequence data and 100 million or so unique TCR beta sequences from some 170 million T cells were reported. High-throughput TCR immunosequencing, statistical association of individual TCRs with disease status, and machine learning were combined to predict cytomegalovirus infection status. Among 398 genotyped donors of the cohort, an average of about 240,000 unique TCR beta nucleotide sequences were sequenced per donor, around 20% of them non-productive. A later analysis re-analyzed previously published TCR beta repertoires from 500 to 700 donors and added high-resolution HLA genotyping to study TCR occurrence patterns. Five DR-DQ haplotypes were handled as single units for association and clustering, since linkage in the cohort was strong. HLA typing included class I and class II loci at four-digit resolution. All discovery cohort repertoires had been generated using a single sequencing platform. Donor age, sex, ethnicity and CMV serostatus were collected together with the repertoire data. In a later genetic analysis, genome-wide SNP genotypes for about 65% of the roughly 700 donors were used, and that subset was treated as a discovery cohort. To decide whether each TCR beta V gene segment behaved as functional or pseudogenic, an earlier analysis of approximately 590 of the donors relied on high-throughput TCR beta sequencing. Of the 300 to 500 genotyped donors, over 80% were placed in the genetic ancestry cluster associated with self-reported Caucasian donors. The later analysis used no new phenotypic data to find candidate immune exposures, relying instead on TCR beta sequences and their occurrence across donors. The study used immunosequencing to profile the T cell repertoires of approximately 640 subjects and linked those repertoires to cytomegalovirus serostatus. Besides the first cohort of roughly 700 subjects, a separate validation cohort made up of 120 different subjects was used. Typing coverage varied by locus: roughly 629-640 donors for A, B, C, DRB1 and DQB1; 500 to 550 for DQA1; more than 600 for DPA1; around 490 for DPB1. An early release covering some 640 HLA-typed donors comprised approximately 300 gigabases of sequencing data and some 79 million unique TCR sequences. The study aimed to test whether signatures of past pathogen exposure could be identified by cataloging public T cell receptors. The full study reports these points: According to a later genetic analysis, donors in an Asian-associated ancestry cluster had fewer N-insertions in productive TCRs than the approximately 670-donor mean. The study gave a list of around 170 TCR beta chains associated with cytomegalovirus. The 87-base-pair reads could not distinguish some IMGT-functional V segments, including TRBV6-2 and TRBV6-3, so those segments were excluded. Most TCR sequences were seen in very few donors, while some public TCRs were found in many individuals. The earlier analysis of about 600 of the donors excluded approximately 17 rarely observed V segments, including chromosome 9 orphons, because counts were too low. A later analysis found that most CMV-associated TCR beta chains appeared HLA-restricted, with HLA associations seemingly driven largely by CMV exposure. When HLA alleles, especially DR and DQ, strongly co-occurred, TCR associations were difficult to assign to individual alleles. Broadly in line with IMGT annotations, most TCR beta V segments showed up in productive rearrangements about 87% or about 30% of the time in an earlier analysis of several hundred of the donors. A later analysis reported that several top co-occurrence clusters appeared linked to parvovirus B19, influenza, CMV and Epstein-Barr virus. Because HLA typing was missing for some donors at each locus, association tests included only the typed subset. Linkage disequilibrium might explain the correlated functional status among segregating V segments, but an unknown experimental factor could not be excluded. Compared with equally common non-associated chains, HLA-associated TCR beta chains in a later analysis were more clonally expanded and had lower generation probabilities. A group of highly shared sequence variants was considered likely to be a technical artifact of the sequencing pipeline. The authors suggested that the approach could potentially be generalized to other disease states and immunological phenotypes. Roughly uniform sequencing depth across donors was assumed in presence/absence analyses, although this assumption may not hold. In this cohort, only TCR beta chains were sequenced, and detectable features were limited by the absence of alpha or paired-chain data. A later genetic analysis associated a missense DCLRE1C variant with V-gene and J-gene trimming of TCR beta chains, and an independent cohort replicated the association. A further reported finding was that TCR beta sequences accurately predicted the HLA-A and HLA-B alleles for most subjects in the first cohort. CMV serostatus was the only immune exposure information available for the cohort. The classifier was reported to diagnose cytomegalovirus status with high specificity and sensitivity in both the original cohort and the validation cohort. A later analysis associated 15,000 to 20,000 TCR beta sequences with specific HLA alleles at a false discovery rate of 0.05. A later analysis found that TCR association rates varied across HLA loci, with DRB1 alleles showing the most associated TCRs and HLA-C alleles the fewest. Three of the identified cytomegalovirus-associated TCR beta chains were confirmed in vitro to be specific for cytomegalovirus antigens.

Libraries were made using the immunoSEQ multiplex PCR assay. For the multiplex PCR, a mixture combining 60 forward primers for TCR Vbeta segments and 13 reverse primers for TCR Jbeta segments was used. Amplification of the CDR3 region of rearranged TCR beta genes was performed with a multiplex PCR assay on genomic DNA. On the Illumina HiSeq System, the amplified TCR beta libraries were sequenced as 87-base-pair reads. In the source study's methods: A later analysis tallied 75 million to 85 million unique TCR beta chains across the 666 repertoires, and 10 million to 11 million of those chains were shared by two or more donors. Raw reads were error-corrected and collapsed into unique sequences with a nearest-neighbor algorithm that merged closely related sequences to remove PCR and sequencing errors. Alignment of CDR3 sequences to IMGT reference sequences was used to assign V, D and J gene segments. For a sequence to be retained, a match of at least six nucleotides to both a V gene segment and a J gene segment was required. Rearrangements were classified as productive when the CDR3 lacked stop codons and remained in frame with V and J, and all other rearrangements were classified as non-productive. Following IMGT convention, CDR3 was defined as the stretch from the second conserved V-encoded cysteine to the conserved J-encoded phenylalanine. The earlier analysis of about 610 of the donors excluded any sequence lacking an unambiguous match to a single V gene segment. An earlier analysis of 587 of the donors classified V segments as functional when productive rearrangements were above 56.7% and as segregating when the standard deviation between donors was above 5%. A statistical classification framework was built for diagnosing cytomegalovirus status from the catalog of TCR beta chain sequences. V and J gene assignment, in a later analysis, came from comparing TCR nucleotide sequences with IMGT/GENE-DB human TR gene sequences. In a later analysis, CDR3 sequences and most-parsimonious VDJ recombination scenarios were assigned using the TCRdist pipeline. In a later analysis, every TCR beta chain was defined by the combination of its CDR3 amino acid sequence and its V-gene family, and reads without a unique V-gene family were dropped. In a later analysis, some 600 highly shared, low-generation-probability nucleotide sequences were removed to address suspected cross-contamination and a sequencing artifact. In a later analysis, a clonal expansion index for each public chain was calculated from normalized within-repertoire ranks of inferred template counts. In a later analysis, generation probabilities were computed with a VDJ recombination model fitted to out-of-frame rearrangements, and the resulting probabilities were checked against IGoR. In a later analysis, TCR-TCR, TCR-HLA and TCR-CMV co-occurrence was scored with hypergeometric tests, and a repertoire-size bias correction was applied to TCR pairs. False discovery rates were estimated in a later analysis by permuting HLA or CMV assignments 20 times. A later analysis grouped co-occurring TCRs with DBSCAN, adding TCRdist sequence similarity when clustering within HLA-allele-positive subsets. Co-occurrence clustering excluded repertoires with fewer than 30,000 or more than 120,000 public chains, plus five with anomalous nucleotide sharing. TCRdb took this table from immuneACCESS and kept in-frame rearrangements with V and J called. Such tables lack part of the clones; where checked against another copy, unresolved V genes explain under half of the gap, and the rest is unexplained. D and trimming were read from the DNA, whereas the V and J calls and clone size are those reported in that table. Here the sample has some 170,000 clones; roughly 79% occur a single time. Clones ranked in the top ten supply around a tenth of the sample.

The germline V gene encodes CDR1 MGHRA and CDR2 YSYEKL. V and J lose 3 bases and 1 base, and a span of 15 bases separates them. Its CDR3 holds 16 amino acids, cysteine through phenylalanine. Only the CDR3 portion is preserved as DNA: 48 bases, with reading frame beginning at the first base. In total, roughly 670 healthy bone marrow donors made up the cohort. At the time of sampling, all cohort members were nominally healthy, though unrecorded immune exposures were likely present. The donor was CMV seropositive and was included in the group of some 290 seropositive cohort members. A peripheral blood sample was provided by each donor, and peripheral blood mononuclear cells were used for TCR beta sequencing. The Qiagen DNeasy Blood Extraction Kit was used to extract genomic DNA from the blood cell samples. As concerns this clone: The antigen it recognizes is unknown. Nothing much larger sits one base from this clone, and base qualities are not available.

The sequenced material came from PBMCs. In this chain, TRBV4-1 is recombined with TRBJ1-1; no confident D gene assignment can be made. The source is a man younger than 35 in good health and CMV-seropositive. The bases read TGCGCCAGCAGCCATCCCGTTGAGGGCTGGAACACTGAAGCTTTCTTT. The resulting protein is CASSHPVEGWNTEAFF.